This T cell receptor beta chain was retrieved from a study of patients and donors after allogeneic stem cell transplantation. This clonotype was observed at least ten times. The length of the CDR3 is 14 residues. V lost 5 bases, J lost 4 bases, and 4 bases stayed unmatched. MiXCR was run by TCRdb on the RT-PCR reads, yielding one entry per CDR3 protein. The sample lists 400,000 to 450,000 distinct CDR3 sequences, 16% occurring once. The TCR comes from a human donor who was either an allogeneic HSCT recipient or a stem cell or donor lymphocyte infusion donor (not recorded which). It is not recorded whose cells these are; they may come from a transplant donor. Material: blood, either unsorted or a sorted T cell fraction (not recorded which). V and J are TRBV12-3 or TRBV12-4 and TRBJ2-2; 7 positions match TRBD1. Here the CDR3 DNA reads TGTGCCAGCAGTCAAGGACAGGCCACCGGGGAGCTGTTTTTT. Translated: CASSQGQATGELFF.